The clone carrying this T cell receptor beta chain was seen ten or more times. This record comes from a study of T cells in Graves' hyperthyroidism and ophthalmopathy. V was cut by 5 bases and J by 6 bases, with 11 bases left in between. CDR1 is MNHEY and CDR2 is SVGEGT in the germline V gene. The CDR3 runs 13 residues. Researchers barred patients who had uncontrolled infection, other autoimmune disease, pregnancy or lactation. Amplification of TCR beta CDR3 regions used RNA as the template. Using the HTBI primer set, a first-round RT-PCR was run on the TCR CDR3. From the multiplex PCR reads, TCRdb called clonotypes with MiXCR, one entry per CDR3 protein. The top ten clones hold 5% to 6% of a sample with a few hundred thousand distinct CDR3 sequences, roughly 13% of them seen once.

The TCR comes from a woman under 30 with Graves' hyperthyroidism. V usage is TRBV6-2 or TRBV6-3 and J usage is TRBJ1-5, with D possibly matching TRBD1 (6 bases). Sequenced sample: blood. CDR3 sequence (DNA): TGTGCCAGCAGTACAGGGTCAGGTCAGCCCCAGCATTTT. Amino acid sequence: CASSTGSGQPQHF.